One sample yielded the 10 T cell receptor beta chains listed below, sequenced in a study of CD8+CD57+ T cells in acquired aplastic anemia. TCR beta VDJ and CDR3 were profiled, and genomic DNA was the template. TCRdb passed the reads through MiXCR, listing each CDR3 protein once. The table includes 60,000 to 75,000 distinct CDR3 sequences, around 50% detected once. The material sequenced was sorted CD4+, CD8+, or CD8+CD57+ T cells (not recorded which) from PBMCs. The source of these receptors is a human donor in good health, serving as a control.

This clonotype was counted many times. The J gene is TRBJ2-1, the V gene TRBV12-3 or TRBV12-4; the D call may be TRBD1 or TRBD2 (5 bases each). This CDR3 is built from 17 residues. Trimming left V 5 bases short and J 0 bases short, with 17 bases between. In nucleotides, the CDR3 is TGTGCCAGCAGTCTCCCCGGGACCCACAGCTCCTACAATGAGCAGTTCTTC. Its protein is CASSLPGTHSSYNEQFF.

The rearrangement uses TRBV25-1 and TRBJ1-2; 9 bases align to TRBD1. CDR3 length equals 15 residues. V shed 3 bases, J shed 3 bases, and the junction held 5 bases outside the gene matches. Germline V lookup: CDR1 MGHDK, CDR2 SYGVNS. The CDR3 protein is CASSDPWTGDYGYTF. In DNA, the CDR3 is TGTGCCAGCAGTGACCCATGGACAGGGGACTATGGCTACACCTTC.

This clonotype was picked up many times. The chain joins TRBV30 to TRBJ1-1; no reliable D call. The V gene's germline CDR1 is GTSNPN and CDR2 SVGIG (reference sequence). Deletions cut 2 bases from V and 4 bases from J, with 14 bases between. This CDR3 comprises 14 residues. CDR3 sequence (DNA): TGTGCCTGGAGTCCCAGAGGCCGGGGCACTGAAGCTTTCTTT. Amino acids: CAWSPRGRGTEAFF.

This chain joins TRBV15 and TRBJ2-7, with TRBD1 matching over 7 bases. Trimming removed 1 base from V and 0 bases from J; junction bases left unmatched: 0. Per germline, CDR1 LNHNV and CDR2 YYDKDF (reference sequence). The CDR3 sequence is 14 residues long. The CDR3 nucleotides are TGTGCCACCAGCAGAGGACAGGGCTCCTACGAGCAGTACTTC. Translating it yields CATSRGQGSYEQYF.

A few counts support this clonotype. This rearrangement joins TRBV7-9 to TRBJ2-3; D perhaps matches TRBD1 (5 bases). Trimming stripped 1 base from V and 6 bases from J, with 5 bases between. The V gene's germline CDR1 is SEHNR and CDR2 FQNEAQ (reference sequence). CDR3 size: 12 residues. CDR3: CASSLDRDTQYF. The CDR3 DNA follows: TGTGCCAGCAGCTTAGACAGGGATACGCAGTATTTT.

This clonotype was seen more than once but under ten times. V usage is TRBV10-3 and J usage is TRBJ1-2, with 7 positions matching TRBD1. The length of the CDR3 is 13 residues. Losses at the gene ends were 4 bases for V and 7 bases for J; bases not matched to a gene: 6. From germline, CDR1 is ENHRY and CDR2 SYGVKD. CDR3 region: CAISARDRVGYTF. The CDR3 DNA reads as TGTGCCATCAGTGCACGCGACAGGGTTGGCTACACCTTC.

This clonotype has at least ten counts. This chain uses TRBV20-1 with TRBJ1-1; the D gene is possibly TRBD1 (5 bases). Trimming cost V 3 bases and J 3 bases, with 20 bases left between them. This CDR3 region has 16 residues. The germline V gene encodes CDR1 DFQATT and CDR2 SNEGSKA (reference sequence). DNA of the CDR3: TGCAGTGCTAGCCGGTCAGTCCAGCAGGGTTACACTGAAGCTTTCTTT. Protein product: CSASRSVQQGYTEAFF.

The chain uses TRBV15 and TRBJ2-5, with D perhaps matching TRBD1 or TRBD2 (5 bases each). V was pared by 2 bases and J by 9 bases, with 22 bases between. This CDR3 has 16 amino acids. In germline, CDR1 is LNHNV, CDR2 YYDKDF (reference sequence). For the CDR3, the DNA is TGTGCCACCAGCAGAAGGGACCTCCCAACGGGGCTGCCCCAGTACTTC. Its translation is CATSRRDLPTGLPQYF.

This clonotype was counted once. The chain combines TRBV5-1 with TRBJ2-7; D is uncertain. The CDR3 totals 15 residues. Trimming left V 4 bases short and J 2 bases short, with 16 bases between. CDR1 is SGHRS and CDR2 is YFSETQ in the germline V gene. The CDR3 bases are TGCGCCAGCAGCGTTTCCCTCATGGCCCCCTACGAGCAGTACTTC. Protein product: CASSVSLMAPYEQYF. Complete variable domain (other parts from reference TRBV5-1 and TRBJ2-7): KAGVTQTPRYLIKTRGQQVTLSCSPISGHRSVSWYQQTPGQGLQFLFEYFSETQRNKGNFPGRFSGRQFSNSRSEMNVSTLELGDSALYLCASSVSLMAPYEQYFGPGTRLTVT.

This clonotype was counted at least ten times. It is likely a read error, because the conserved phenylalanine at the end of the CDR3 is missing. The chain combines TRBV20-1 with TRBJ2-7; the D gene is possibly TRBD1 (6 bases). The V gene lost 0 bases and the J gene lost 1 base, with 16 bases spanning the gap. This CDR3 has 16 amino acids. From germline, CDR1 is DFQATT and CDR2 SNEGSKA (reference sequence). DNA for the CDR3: TGCAGTGCTAGAGATCCCGACAGGTTTGATTCCTACGAGCAGTACCTC. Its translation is CSARDPDRFDSYEQYL.